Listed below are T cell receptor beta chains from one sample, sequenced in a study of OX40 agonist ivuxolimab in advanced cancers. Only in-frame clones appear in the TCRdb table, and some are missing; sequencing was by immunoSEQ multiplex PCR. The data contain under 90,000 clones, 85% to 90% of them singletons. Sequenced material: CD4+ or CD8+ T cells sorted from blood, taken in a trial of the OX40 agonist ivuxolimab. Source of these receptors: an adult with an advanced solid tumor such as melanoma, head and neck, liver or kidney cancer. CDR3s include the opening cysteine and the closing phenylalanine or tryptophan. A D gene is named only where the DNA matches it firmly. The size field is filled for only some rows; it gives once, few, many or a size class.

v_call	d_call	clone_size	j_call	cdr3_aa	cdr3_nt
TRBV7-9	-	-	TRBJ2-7	CASSLGSPGPYEQYF	TGTGCCAGCAGCTTAGGTTCGCCGGGGCCCTACGAGCAGTACTTC
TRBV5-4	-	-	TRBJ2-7	CASSLGPVDTYEQYF	TGTGCCAGCAGCTTAGGGCCAGTCGATACCTACGAGCAGTACTTC
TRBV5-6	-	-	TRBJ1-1	CASSLNTNTEAFF	TGTGCCAGCAGCTTGAATACAAACACTGAAGCTTTCTTT
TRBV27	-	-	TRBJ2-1	CASSKFPYNEQFF	TGTGCCAGCAGTAAATTCCCCTACAATGAGCAGTTCTTC
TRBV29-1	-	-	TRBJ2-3	CSVSRDTQYF	TGCAGCGTTTCCCGGGATACGCAGTATTTT
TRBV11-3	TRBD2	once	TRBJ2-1	CASSAAGTSGVYEQFF	TGTGCCAGCAGCGCAGCCGGGACTAGCGGGGTCTATGAGCAGTTCTTC
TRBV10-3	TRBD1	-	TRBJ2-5	CAIRLDREETQYF	TGTGCCATCAGACTTGACAGGGAAGAGACCCAGTACTTC
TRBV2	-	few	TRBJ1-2	CASTGDVYGYTF	TGTGCCAGCACAGGGGATGTCTATGGCTACACCTTC
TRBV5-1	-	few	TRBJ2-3	CASSQQGTDTQYF	TGCGCCAGCAGCCAACAGGGCACAGATACGCAGTATTTT
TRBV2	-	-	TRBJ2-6	CASSEQISGANVLTF	TGTGCCAGCAGTGAACAGATCTCTGGGGCCAACGTCCTGACTTTC
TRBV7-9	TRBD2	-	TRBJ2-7	CASSLSGSSYEQYF	TGTGCCAGCAGCCTAAGCGGGAGTTCCTACGAGCAGTACTTC
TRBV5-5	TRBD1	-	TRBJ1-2	CASGLGTAVNYGYTF	TGTGCCAGCGGCTTGGGGACAGCCGTAAACTATGGCTACACCTTC
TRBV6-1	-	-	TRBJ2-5	CASRTQVPETQYF	TGTGCCAGCAGGACACAGGTACCAGAGACCCAGTACTTC
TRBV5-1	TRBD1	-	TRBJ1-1	CASSLQTGNTEAFF	TGCGCCAGCAGCTTGCAGACAGGGAATACTGAAGCTTTCTTT
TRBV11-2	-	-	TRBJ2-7	CASSVRDTPSLEQYF	TGTGCCAGCAGCGTCCGGGACACCCCTTCGTTAGAGCAGTACTTC
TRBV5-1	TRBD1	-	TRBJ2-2	CASSFLPQGAGTGELFF	TGCGCCAGCAGCTTTCTCCCACAGGGGGCGGGCACCGGGGAGCTGTTTTTT
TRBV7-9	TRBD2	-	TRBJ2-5	CASSTTSGAETQYF	TGTGCCAGCAGCACGACTAGCGGAGCGGAGACCCAGTACTTC
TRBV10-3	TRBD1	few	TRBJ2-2	CAISREGQAIGELFF	TGTGCCATCAGTAGAGAGGGACAGGCGATCGGGGAGCTGTTTTTT
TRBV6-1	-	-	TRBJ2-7	CASLIKRDRDEQYF	TGTGCCAGCTTAATTAAGAGGGATCGCGACGAGCAGTACTTC
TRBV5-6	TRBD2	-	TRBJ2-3	CASSLRASGRADTQYF	TGTGCCAGCAGCTTGAGAGCTAGCGGGAGGGCAGATACGCAGTATTTT
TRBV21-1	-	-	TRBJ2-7	CAILAAQYF	TGTGCCATTCTAGCGGCCCAGTACTTC
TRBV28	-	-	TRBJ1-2	CASSLDVYGYTF	TGTGCCAGCAGTTTAGACGTTTATGGCTACACCTTC
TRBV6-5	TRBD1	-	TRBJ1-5	CASSYSQGAGQPQHF	TGTGCCAGCAGTTACTCCCAGGGGGCTGGTCAGCCCCAGCATTTT
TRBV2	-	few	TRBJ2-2	CASSSTGTANTGELFF	TGTGCCAGCAGTTCGACCGGGACTGCGAACACCGGGGAGCTGTTTTTT
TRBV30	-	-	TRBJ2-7	CAWSVRSLAGEQYF	TGTGCCTGGAGTGTAAGATCCCTTGCTGGGGAGCAGTACTTC
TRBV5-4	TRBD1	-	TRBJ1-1	CASSARTGANTEAFF	TGTGCCAGCAGCGCAAGGACAGGGGCCAACACTGAAGCTTTCTTT
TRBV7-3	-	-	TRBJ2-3	CASSSKEGVGTDTQYF	TGTGCCAGCAGCTCGAAGGAGGGAGTCGGAACAGATACGCAGTATTTT
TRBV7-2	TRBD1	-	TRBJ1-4	CASSGQGHDATNEKLFF	TGTGCCAGCAGCGGACAGGGGCACGATGCAACTAATGAAAAACTGTTTTTT